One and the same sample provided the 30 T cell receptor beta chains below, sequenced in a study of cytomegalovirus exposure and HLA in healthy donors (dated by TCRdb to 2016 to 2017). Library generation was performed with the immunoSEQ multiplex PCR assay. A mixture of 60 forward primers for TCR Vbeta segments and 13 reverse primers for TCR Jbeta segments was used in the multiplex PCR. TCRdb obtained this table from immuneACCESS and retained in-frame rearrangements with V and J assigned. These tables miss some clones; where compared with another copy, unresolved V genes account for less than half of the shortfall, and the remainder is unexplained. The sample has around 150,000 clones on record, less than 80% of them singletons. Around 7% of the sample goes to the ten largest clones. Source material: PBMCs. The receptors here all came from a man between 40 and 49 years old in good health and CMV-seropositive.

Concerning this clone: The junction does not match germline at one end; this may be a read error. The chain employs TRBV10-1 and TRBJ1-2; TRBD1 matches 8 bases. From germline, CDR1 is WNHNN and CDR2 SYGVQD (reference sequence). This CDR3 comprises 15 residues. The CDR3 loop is CASSESRTGNSGYTF. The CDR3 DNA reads TGCGCCAGCAGTGAGTCTCGGACAGGGAACTCTGGCTACACCTTC.

The CDR3 protein is CASSSHPGQVYGYTF. The DNA for the CDR3 is TGTGCCAGCAGTTCCCACCCTGGACAGGTCTATGGCTACACCTTC. The chain couples TRBV27 to TRBJ1-2; 7 nucleotides line up with TRBD1. The CDR3 has 15 amino acids. Per the germline V gene, CDR1 is MNHEY and CDR2 is SMNVEV (reference sequence). The J segment lost 4 bases and the V segment lost 4 bases, leaving 9 bases of the junction unmatched.

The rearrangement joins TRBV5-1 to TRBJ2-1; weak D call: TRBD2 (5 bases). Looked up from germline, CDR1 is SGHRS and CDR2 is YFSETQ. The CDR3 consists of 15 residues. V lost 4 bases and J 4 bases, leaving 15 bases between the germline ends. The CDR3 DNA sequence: TGCGCCAGCAGCCCGGAGCTAGCTACATACAATGAGCAGTTCTTC. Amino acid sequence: CASSPELATYNEQFF.

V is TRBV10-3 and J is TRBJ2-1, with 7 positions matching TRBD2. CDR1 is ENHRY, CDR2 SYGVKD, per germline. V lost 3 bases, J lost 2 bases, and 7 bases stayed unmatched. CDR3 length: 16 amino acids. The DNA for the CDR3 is TGTGCCATCAGTGAATCGGGGGAGGGGCCCTACAATGAGCAGTTCTTC. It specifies CAISESGEGPYNEQFF.

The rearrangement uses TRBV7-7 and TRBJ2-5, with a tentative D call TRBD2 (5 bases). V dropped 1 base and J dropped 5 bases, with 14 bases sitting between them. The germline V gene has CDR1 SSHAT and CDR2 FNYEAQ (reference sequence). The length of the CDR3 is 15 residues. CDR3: CASSLGLLAGETQYF. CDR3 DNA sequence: TGTGCCAGCAGCTTAGGGTTGCTAGCCGGGGAGACCCAGTACTTC. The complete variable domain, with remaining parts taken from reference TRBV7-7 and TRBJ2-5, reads GAGVSQSPRYKVTKRGQDVTLRCDPISSHATLYWYQQALGQGPEFLTYFNYEAQPDKSGLPSDRFSAERPEGSISTLTIQRTEQRDSAMYRCASSLGLLAGETQYFGPGTRLLVL.

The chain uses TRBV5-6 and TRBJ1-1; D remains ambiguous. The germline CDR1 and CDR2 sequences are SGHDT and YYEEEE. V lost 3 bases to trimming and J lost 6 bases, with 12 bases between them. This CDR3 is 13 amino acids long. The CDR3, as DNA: TGTGCCAGCAGCTCACTGCACGAGTCTGAAGCTTTCTTT. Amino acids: CASSSLHESEAFF.

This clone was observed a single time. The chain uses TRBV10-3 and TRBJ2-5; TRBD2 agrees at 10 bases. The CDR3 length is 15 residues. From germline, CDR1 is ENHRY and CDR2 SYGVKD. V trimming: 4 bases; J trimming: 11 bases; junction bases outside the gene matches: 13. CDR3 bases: TGTGCCATCAGTGGAGCCGGGACTAGCGACCGGGAGCAGTACTTC. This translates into CAISGAGTSDREQYF.

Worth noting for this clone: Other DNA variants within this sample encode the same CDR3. The CDR3 DNA reads TGTGCCAGTAAGACAGGGAATGAAAAACTGTTTTTT. Its protein is CASKTGNEKLFF. The rearrangement uses TRBV28 and TRBJ1-4, with 7 bases aligning to TRBD1. Germline loops: CDR1 MDHEN, CDR2 SYDVKM. The CDR3 spans 12 residues. The V segment lost 9 bases and the J segment 5 bases; nucleotides outside the gene matches: 3. The whole variable domain, filled in from reference TRBV28 and TRBJ1-4, reads DVKVTQSSRYLVKRTGEKVFLECVQDMDHENMFWYRQDPGLGLRLIYFSYDVKMKEKGDIPEGYSVSREKKERFSLILESASTNQTSMYLCASKTGNEKLFFGSGTQLSVL.

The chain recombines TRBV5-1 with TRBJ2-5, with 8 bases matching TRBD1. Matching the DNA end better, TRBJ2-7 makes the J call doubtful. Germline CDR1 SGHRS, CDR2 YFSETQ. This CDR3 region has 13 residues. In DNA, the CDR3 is TGCGCCAGCAGCTGGACAGGGCGGGCCGAGCAGTACTTC. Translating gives CASSWTGRAEQYF.

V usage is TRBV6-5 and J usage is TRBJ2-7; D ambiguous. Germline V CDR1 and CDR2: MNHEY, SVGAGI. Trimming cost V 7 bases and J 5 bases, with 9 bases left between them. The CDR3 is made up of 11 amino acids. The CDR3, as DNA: TGTGCCAGCAAACTACTCCACGAGCAGTACTTC. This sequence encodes CASKLLHEQYF.

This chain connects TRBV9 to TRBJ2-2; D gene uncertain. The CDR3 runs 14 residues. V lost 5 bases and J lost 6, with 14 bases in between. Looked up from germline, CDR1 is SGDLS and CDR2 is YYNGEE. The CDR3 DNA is TGTGCCAGCAGTCGTCTGGGCAACTCCGGGGAGCTGTTTTTT. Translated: CASSRLGNSGELFF.

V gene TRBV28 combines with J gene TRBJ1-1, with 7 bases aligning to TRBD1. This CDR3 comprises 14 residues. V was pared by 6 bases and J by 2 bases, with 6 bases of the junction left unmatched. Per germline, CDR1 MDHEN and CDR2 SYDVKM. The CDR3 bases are TGTGCCAGCAGCCTGGGGACAGACAACACTGAAGCTTTCTTT. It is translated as CASSLGTDNTEAFF.

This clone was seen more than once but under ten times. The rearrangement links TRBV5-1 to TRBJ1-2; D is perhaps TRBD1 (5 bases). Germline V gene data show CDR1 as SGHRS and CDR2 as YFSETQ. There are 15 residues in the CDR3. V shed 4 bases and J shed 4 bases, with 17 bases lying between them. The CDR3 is CASSARGTASYGYTF. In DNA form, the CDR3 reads TGCGCCAGCAGCGCCCGGGGGACGGCATCCTATGGCTACACCTTC. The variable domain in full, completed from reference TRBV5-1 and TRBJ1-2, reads KAGVTQTPRYLIKTRGQQVTLSCSPISGHRSVSWYQQTPGQGLQFLFEYFSETQRNKGNFPGRFSGRQFSNSRSEMNVSTLELGDSALYLCASSARGTASYGYTFGSGTRLTVV.

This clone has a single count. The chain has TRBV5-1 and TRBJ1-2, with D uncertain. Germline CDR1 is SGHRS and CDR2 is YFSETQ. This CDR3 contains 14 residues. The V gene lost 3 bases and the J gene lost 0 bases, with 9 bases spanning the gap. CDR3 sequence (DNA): TGCGCCAGCAGCTCTACAGCCTCTAACTATGGCTACACCTTC. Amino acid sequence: CASSSTASNYGYTF.

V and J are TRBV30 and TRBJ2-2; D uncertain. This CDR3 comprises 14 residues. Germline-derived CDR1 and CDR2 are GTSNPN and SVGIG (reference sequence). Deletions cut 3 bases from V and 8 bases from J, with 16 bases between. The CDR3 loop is CAWRQEHIGGELFF. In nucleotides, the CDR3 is TGTGCCTGGAGGCAGGAACATATAGGTGGGGAGCTGTTTTTT.

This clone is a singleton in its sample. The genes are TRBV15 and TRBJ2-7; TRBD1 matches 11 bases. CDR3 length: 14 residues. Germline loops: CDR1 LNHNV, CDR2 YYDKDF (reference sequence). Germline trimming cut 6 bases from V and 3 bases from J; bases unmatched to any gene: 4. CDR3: CATSWTGGGYEQYF. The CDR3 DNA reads TGTGCCACCAGTTGGACAGGGGGCGGCTACGAGCAGTACTTC.

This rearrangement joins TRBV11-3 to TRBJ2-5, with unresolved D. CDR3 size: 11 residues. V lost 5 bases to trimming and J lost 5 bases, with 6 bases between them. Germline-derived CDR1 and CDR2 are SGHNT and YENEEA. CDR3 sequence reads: CASSPRETQYF. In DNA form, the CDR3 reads TGTGCCAGCAGCCCTAGGGAGACCCAGTACTTC. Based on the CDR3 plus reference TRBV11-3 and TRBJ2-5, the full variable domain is EAGVVQSPRYKIIEKKQPVAFWCNPISGHNTLYWYLQNLGQGPELLIRYENEEAVDDSQLPKDRFSAERLKGVDSTLKIQPAELGDSAVYLCASSPRETQYFGPGTRLLVL.

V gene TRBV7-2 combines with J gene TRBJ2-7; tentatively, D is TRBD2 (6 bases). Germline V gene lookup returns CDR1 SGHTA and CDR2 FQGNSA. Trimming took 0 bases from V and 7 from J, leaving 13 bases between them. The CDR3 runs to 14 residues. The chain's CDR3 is CASSLAMGGAEQYF. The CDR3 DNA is TGTGCCAGCAGCTTAGCCATGGGGGGAGCGGAGCAGTACTTC.

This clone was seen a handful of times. The CDR3 nucleotides are TGTGCTAGTGGCTCGATAGGAGGCTCTGGAAACACCATATATTTT. It specifies CASGSIGGSGNTIYF. V gene TRBV12-5 combines with J gene TRBJ1-3, with D uncertain. The V gene's germline CDR1 is LGHNT and CDR2 FRNRAP. The V and J ends lost 6 bases and 0 bases respectively, with 12 bases between them. The CDR3 length is 15 residues.

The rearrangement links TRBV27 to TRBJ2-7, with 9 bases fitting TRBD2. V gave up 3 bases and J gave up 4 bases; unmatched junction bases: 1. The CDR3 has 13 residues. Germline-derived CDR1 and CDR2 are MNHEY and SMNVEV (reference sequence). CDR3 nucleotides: TGTGCCAGCAGTTTTAGCGGGAGATACGAGCAGTACTTC. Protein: CASSFSGRYEQYF.

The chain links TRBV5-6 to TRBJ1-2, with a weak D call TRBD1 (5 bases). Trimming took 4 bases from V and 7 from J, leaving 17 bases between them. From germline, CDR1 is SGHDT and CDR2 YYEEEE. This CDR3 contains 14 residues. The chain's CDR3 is CASSPTGREGGYTF. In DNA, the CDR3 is TGTGCCAGCAGCCCTACAGGCAGGGAGGGTGGCTACACCTTC.

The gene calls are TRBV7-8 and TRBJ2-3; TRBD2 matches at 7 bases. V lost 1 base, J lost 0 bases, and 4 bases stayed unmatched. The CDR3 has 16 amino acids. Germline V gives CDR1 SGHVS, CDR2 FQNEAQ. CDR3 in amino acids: CASSLGAGRSTDTQYF. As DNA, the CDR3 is TGTGCCAGCAGCTTAGGAGCGGGGAGGAGCACAGATACGCAGTATTTT. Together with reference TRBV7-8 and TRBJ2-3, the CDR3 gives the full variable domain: GAGVSQSPRYKVAKRGQDVALRCDPISGHVSLFWYQQALGQGPEFLTYFQNEAQLDKSGLPSDRFFAERPEGSVSTLKIQRTQQEDSAVYLCASSLGAGRSTDTQYFGPGTRLTVL.

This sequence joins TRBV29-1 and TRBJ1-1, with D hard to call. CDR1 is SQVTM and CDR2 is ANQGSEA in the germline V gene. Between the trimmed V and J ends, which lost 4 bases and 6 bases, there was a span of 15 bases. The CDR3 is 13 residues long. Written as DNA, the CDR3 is TGCAGCGTTGCCCACGGCAAAGGAGCTGAAGCTTTCTTT. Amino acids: CSVAHGKGAEAFF.

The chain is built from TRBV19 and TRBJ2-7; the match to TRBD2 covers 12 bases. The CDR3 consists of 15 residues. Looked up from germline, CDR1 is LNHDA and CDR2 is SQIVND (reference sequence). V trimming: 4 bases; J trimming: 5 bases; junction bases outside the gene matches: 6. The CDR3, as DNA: TGTGCCAGTAGTAACCTCCGGACTAGCGGGGACGAGCAGTACTTC. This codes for CASSNLRTSGDEQYF.

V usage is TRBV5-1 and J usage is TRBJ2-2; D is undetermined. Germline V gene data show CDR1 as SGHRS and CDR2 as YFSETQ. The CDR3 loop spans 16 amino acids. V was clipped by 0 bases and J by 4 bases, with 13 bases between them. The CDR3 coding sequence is TGCGCCAGCAGCTTGGTAGATGTAGTTTCCACCGGGGAGCTGTTTTTT. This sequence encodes CASSLVDVVSTGELFF.

CDR3 residues: CASSYLGADTEAFF. The CDR3 coding sequence is TGTGCCAGCAGTTACCTGGGGGCGGACACTGAAGCTTTCTTT. The V and J genes are TRBV6-5 and TRBJ1-1; TRBD1 might be the D (6 bases). Trimming pared 2 bases from V and 3 bases from J, leaving 10 bases between. The germline gives CDR1 MNHEY, CDR2 SVGAGI. The CDR3 is made up of 14 amino acids.

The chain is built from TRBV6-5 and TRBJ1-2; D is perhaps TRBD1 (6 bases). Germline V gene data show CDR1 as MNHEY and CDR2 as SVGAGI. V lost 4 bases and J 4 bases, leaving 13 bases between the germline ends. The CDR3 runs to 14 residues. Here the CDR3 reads CASSSGQTFYGYTF. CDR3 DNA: TGTGCCAGCAGTTCCGGACAGACCTTCTATGGCTACACCTTC.

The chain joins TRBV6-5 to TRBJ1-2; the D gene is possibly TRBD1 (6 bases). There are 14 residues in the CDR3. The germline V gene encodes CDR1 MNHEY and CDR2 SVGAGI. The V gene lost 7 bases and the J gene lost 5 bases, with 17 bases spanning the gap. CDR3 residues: CASNLRTAIYGYTF. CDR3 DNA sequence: TGTGCCAGCAACCTCCGGACAGCCATTTATGGCTACACCTTC.

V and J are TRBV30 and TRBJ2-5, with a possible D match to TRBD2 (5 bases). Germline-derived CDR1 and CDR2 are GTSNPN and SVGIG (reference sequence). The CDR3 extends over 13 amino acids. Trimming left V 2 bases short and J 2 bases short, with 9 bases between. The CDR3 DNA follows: TGTGCCTGGAGTCGCGGGCAACAAGAGACCCAGTACTTC. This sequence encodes CAWSRGQQETQYF.

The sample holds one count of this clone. The CDR3 sequence: CASRSTTVGYEQYF. The CDR3 nucleotides are TGTGCCAGCAGATCGACGACAGTCGGCTACGAGCAGTACTTC. The chain joins TRBV5-4 to TRBJ2-7; D possibly corresponds to TRBD1 (5 bases). CDR1 is SGHNT, CDR2 YYREEE, per germline (reference sequence). This CDR3 is 14 amino acids long. V lost 5 bases, J lost 3 bases, and 15 bases lay in between.